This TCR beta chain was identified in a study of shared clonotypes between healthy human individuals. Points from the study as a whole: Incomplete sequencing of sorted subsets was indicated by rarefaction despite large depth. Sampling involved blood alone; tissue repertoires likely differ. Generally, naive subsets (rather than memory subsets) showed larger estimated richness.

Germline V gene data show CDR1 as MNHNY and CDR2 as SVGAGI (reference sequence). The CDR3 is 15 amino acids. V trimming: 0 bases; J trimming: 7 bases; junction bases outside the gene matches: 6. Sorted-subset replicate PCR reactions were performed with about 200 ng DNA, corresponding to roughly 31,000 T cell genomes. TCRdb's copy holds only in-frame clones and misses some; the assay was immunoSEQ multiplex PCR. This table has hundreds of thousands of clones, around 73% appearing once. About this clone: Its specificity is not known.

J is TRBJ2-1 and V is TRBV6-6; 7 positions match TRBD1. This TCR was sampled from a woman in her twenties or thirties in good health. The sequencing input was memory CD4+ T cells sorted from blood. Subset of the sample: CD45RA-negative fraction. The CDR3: CASSYSSRGTNEQFF. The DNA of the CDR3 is TGTGCCAGCAGTTACTCTTCCAGGGGGACGAATGAGCAGTTCTTC.